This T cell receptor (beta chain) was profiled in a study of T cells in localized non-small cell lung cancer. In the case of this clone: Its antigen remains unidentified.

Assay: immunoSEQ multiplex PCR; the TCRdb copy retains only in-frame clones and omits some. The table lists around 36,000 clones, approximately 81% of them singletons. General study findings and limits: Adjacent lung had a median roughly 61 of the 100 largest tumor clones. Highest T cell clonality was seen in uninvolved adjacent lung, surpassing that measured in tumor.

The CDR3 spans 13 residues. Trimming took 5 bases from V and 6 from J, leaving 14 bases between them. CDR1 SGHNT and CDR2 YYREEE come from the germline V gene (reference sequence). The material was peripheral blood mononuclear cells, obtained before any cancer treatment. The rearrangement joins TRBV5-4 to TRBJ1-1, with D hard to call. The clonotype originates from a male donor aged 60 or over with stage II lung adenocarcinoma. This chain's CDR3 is CASSFGGRSEAFF. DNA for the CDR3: TGTGCCAGCAGTTTCGGCGGCCGCTCTGAAGCTTTCTTT.